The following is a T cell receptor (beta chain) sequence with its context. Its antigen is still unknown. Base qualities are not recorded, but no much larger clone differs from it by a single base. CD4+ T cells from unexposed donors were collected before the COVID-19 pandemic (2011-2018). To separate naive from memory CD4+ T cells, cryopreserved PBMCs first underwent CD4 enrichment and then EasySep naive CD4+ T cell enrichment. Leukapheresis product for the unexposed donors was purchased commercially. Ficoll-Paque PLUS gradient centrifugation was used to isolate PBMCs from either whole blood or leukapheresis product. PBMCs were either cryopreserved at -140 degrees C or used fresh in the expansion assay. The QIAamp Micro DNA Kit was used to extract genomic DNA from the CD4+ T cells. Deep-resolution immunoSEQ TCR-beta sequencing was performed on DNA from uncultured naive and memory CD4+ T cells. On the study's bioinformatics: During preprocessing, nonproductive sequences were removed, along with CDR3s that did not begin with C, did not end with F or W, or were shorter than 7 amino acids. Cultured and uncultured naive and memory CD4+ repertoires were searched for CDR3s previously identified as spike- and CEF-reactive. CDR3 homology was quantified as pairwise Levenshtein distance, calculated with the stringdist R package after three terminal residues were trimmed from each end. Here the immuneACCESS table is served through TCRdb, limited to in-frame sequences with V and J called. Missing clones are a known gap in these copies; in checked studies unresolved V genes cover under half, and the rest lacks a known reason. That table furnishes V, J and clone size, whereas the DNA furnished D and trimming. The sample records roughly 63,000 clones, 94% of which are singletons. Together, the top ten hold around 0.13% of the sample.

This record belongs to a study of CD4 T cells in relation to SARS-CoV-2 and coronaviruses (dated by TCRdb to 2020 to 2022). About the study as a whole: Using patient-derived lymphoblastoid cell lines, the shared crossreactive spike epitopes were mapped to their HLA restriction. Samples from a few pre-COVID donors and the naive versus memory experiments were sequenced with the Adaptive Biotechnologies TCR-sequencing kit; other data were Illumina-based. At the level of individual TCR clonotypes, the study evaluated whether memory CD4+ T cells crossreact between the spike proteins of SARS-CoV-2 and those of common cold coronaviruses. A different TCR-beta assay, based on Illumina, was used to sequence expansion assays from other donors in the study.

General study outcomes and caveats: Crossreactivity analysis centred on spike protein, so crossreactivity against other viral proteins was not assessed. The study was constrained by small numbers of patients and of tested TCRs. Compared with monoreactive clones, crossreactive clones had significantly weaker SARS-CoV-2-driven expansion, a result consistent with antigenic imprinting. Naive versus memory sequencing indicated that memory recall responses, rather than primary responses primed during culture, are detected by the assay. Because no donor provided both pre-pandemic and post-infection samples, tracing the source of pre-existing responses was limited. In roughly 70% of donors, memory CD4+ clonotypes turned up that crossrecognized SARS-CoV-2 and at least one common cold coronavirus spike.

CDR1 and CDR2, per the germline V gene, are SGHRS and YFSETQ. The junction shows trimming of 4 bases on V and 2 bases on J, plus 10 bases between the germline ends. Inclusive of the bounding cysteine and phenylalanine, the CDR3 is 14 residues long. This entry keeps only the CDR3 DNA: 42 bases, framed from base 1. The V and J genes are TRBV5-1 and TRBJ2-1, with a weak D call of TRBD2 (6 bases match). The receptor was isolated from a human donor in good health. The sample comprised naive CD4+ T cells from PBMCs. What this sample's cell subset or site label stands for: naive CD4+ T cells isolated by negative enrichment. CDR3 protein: CASSNSGAYNEQFF. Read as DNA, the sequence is TGCGCCAGCAGCAACTCGGGGGCCTACAATGAGCAGTTCTTC.